One and the same sample provided the 3 T cell receptor beta chains below, sequenced in a study of cytomegalovirus exposure and HLA in healthy donors. PCR was performed using 60 Vbeta and 13 Jbeta primers. The table came from immunoSEQ multiplex PCR; TCRdb's copy has only in-frame clones and leaves some out. This table holds approximately 150,000 clones. Sequencing used PBMCs. Source of these receptors: a woman aged 40 to 50 in good health and CMV-seronegative.

This chain links TRBV2 with TRBJ2-2; TRBD2 aligns across 8 bases. After removal of 7 bases from V and 8 bases from J, the junction contained 9 bases not matched to a gene. The CDR3 is 14 residues long. Germline values: CDR1 SNHLY, CDR2 FYNNEI. CDR3 protein: CASIRTRLAGELFF. The CDR3 DNA follows: TGTGCCAGCATCCGAACCCGACTAGCGGGGGAGCTGTTTTTT. Variable domain in full (rest from reference TRBV2 and TRBJ2-2): EPEVTQTPSHQVTQMGQEVILRCVPISNHLYFYWYRQILGQKVEFLVSFYNNEISEKSEIFDDQFSVERPDGSNFTLKIRSTKLEDSAMYFCASIRTRLAGELFFGEGSRLTVL.

As concerns this clone: The germline gene is not matched at one end of the junction; a read error may be the cause. V gene TRBV13 combines with J gene TRBJ2-5, with 16 bases identical to TRBD2. This CDR3 is 16 amino acids long. In germline, CDR1 is PRHDT, CDR2 FYEKMQ (reference sequence). As DNA, the CDR3 is TGTGCCAGCAGCATAGGGACTAGCGGGAGGGAAGAGACCCAGTACTTC. As protein: CASSIGTSGREETQYF. Full variable domain (remainder filled in from reference TRBV13 and TRBJ2-5): AAGVIQSPRHLIKEKRETATLKCYPIPRHDTVYWYQQGPGQDPQFLISFYEKMQSDKGSIPDRFSAQQFSDYHSELNMSSLELGDSALYFCASSIGTSGREETQYFGPGTRLLVL.

The V call is TRBV28, the J call TRBJ1-2, with 7 bases aligning to TRBD1. Germline-derived CDR1 and CDR2 are MDHEN and SYDVKM. The CDR3 is 15 residues long. V lost 6 bases, J lost 7 bases, and 14 bases stayed unmatched. This CDR3 reads CASRTTRQGRSGYTF. DNA of the CDR3: TGTGCCAGCAGGACAACGAGACAGGGTCGGAGTGGCTACACCTTC.